These 5 T cell receptor beta chains were sequenced from one sample in a study of metastatic and nonmetastatic thyroid tumors. There were no patients who had received any treatment before thyroid surgery. Using MiXCR, TCRdb re-called clones from the PCR reads. In the table there are under 7,500 clones, more than 3% of which are singletons. The sequencing sample was made of tumor tissue. The receptors shown here come from a female donor with papillary thyroid cancer or a benign thyroid nodule (not recorded which). Some clones in this sample may be carry-over from other donors' samples.

By share, this clone ranks as medium-sized. The chain is built from TRBV6-6 and TRBJ1-1, with no clear D. Trimming took 2 bases from V and 2 from J, leaving 15 bases between them. The CDR3 has 16 residues. Germline lookup yields CDR1 MNHNY and CDR2 SVGAGI (reference sequence). The CDR3 bases are TGTGCCAGCAGTTACACCCCGCGGAGGTCCAACACTGAAGCTTTCTTT. It is translated as CASSYTPRRSNTEAFF.

This clone was seen repeatedly, ten times or more. This sequence joins TRBV10-3 and TRBJ2-6; D is uncertain. Germline V CDR1 and CDR2: ENHRY, SYGVKD. This CDR3 has 16 amino acids. Trimming removed 4 bases at V and 0 bases at J, with 10 bases between. The CDR3 DNA reads as TGTGCCATCAGTGGTGGAACTACCTCTGGGGCCAACGTCCTGACTTTC. Its translation is CAISGGTTSGANVLTF.

By frequency in the sample, this clone is medium-sized. V and J are TRBV28 and TRBJ1-3; no clear D gene. V shed 4 bases and J shed 0 bases, with 7 bases lying between them. Germline CDR1 is MDHEN and CDR2 is SYDVKM. The CDR3 totals 14 residues. The CDR3 protein is CASSSLISGNTIYF. In DNA form, the CDR3 reads TGTGCCAGCAGTTCGTTGATCTCTGGAAACACCATATATTTT.

Many counts were recorded for this clone. V and J are TRBV10-3 and TRBJ2-3; D call uncertain. The CDR3 totals 13 residues. CDR1 and CDR2 (germline): ENHRY, SYGVKD. Trimming removed 6 bases from V and 6 bases from J, with 13 bases in between. CDR3 sequence reads: CAIRASEYDTQYF. The CDR3 coding sequence is TGTGCCATCAGGGCCAGCGAGTACGATACGCAGTATTTT.

Judged by abundance, this clone is medium-sized. The chain links TRBV6-1 to TRBJ1-2, with 8 bases that match TRBD1. J lost 6 bases, V lost 6 bases, and 15 bases had no gene match. Germline CDR1 MNHNS, CDR2 SASEGT. The CDR3 spans 16 residues. The CDR3 protein is CASSSYTGAGGHGYTF. The CDR3 DNA is TGTGCCAGCAGCTCCTATACCGGGGCAGGGGGCCATGGCTACACCTTC.